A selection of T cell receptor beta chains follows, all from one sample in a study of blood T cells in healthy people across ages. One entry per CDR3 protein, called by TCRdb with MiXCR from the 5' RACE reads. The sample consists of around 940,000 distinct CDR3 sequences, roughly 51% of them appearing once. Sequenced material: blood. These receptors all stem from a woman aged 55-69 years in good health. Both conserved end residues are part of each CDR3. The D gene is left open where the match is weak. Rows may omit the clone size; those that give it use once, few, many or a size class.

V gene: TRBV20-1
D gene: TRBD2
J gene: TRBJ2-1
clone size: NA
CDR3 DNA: TGCAGTGCTAGAGTACTAGCGGGAGGCTCCTACAATGAGCAGTTCTTC
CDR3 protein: CSARVLAGGSYNEQFF

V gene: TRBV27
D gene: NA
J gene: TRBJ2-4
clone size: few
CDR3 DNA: TGTGCCAGCAGTACTTGGTGGGCCAAAAACATTCAGTACTTC
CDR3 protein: CASSTWWAKNIQYF

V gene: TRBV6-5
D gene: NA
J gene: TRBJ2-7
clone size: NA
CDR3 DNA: TGTGCCAGCAGTTCACAGGGTCGCTCCTACGAGCAGTACTTC
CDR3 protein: CASSSQGRSYEQYF

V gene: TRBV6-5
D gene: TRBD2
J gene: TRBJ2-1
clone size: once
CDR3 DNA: TGTGCCAGCAGTTACACAGCCCCCCTAGCGGGAGGGCCTAATGAGCAGTTCTTC
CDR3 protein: CASSYTAPLAGGPNEQFF

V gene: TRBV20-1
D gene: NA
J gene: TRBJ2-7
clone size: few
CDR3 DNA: TGCAGTGCAAGGGCCAGCGGAAAGCAGTACTTC
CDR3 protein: CSARASGKQYF

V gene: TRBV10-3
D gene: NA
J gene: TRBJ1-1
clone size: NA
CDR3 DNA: TGTGCCACTCGGGAAAGGGAAGGATCGATGAACACTGAAGCTTTCTTT
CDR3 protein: CATREREGSMNTEAFF

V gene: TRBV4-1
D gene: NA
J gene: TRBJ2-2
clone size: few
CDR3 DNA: TGCGCCAGCAGCCCGGCGGGTTCCGGGGAGCTGTTTTTT
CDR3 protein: CASSPAGSGELFF

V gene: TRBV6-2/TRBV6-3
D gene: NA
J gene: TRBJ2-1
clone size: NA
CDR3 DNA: TGTGCCAGCAGTTACATGGCGGGGGCGGACAATGAGCAGTTCTTC
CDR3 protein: CASSYMAGADNEQFF

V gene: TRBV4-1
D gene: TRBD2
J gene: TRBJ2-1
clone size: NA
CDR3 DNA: TGCGCCAGCAGCCAAGATCGTAGGGGAACTAGCGGGATACTAAGTGAGCAGTTCTTC
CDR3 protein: CASSQDRRGTSGILSEQFF

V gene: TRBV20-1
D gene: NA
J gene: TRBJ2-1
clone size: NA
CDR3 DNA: TGCAGTGCTAGACGGGGGAGTCCCTACAATGAGCAGTTCTTC
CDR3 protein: CSARRGSPYNEQFF

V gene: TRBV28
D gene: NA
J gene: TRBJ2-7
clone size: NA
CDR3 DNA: TGTGCCAGCAGCCGTGAGACAGGAAGCTACGAGCAGTACTTC
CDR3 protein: CASSRETGSYEQYF

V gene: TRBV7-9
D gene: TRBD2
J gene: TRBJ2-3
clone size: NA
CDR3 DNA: TGTGCCAGCAGCTACTTAGCGGGAGGGCCCACAGATACGCAGTATTTT
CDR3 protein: CASSYLAGGPTDTQYF

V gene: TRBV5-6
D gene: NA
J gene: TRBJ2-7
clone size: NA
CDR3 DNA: TGTGCCAGCAGCTTGGCAAGACTAGTTCATGAGCAGTACTTC
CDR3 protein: CASSLARLVHEQYF

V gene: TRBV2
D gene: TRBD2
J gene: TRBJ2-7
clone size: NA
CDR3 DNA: TGTGCCATGAGGACTAGCGTGAACTCCTACGAGCAGTACTTC
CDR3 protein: CAMRTSVNSYEQYF

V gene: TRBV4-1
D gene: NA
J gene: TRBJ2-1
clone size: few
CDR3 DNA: TGCGCCAGCAGCCAAGAGCCACTACCCTTTGGCGATGAGCAGTTCTTC
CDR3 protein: CASSQEPLPFGDEQFF

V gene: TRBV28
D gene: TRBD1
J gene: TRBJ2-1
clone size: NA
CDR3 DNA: TGTGCCAGCAGTTCATGGGGACAGGGGGGTCGAGATGAGCAGTTCTTC
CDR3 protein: CASSSWGQGGRDEQFF

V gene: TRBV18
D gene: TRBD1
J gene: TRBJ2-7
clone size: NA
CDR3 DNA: TGTGCCAGCTCACCAACAGGGGAATCCGAGCAGTACTTC
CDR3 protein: CASSPTGESEQYF

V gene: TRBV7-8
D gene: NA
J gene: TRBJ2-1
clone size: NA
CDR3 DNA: TGTGCCAGCAGCTCCCGGCGGATAAACTCCTACAATGAGCAGTTCTTC
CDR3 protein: CASSSRRINSYNEQFF

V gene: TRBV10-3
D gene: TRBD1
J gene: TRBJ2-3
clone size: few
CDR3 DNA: TGTGCCATCAGTGAGTCGGGGACAGGGAAACGCCCTAGCACAGATACGCAGTATTTT
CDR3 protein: CAISESGTGKRPSTDTQYF

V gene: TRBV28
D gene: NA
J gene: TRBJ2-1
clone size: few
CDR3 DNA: TGTGGCTCACGTCCGGCAGGCCCCCACCATGAGCAGTTCTTC
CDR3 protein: CGSRPAGPHHEQFF

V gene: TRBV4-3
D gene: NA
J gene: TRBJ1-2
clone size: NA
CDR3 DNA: TGCGCCAGCAGCCAACGACAGGATAGTATGTGGGGCTACACCTTC
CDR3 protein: CASSQRQDSMWGYTF

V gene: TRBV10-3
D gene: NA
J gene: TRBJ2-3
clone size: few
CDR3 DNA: TGTGCCATCAGTGGCGGGACCCGCACAGATACGCAGTATTTT
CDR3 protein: CAISGGTRTDTQYF

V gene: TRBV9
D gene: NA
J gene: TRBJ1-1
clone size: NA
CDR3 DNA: TGTGCCAGCAGCGGAGTTTCCGAGTGGAACACTGAAGCTTTCTTT
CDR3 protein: CASSGVSEWNTEAFF

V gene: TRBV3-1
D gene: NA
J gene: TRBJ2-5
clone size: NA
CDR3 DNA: TGTGCCAGCAGCCAAGATCTAGCTAGGGAAGAGACCCAGTACTTC
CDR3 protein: CASSQDLAREETQYF

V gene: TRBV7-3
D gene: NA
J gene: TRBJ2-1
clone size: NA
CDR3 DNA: TGTGCCAGCAGCTTAACGTTCGGGCAATACAATGAGCAGTTCTTC
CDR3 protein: CASSLTFGQYNEQFF

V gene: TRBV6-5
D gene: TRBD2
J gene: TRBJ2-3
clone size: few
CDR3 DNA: TGTGCCAGCAGTAGGACTAGCGGGAGGGATACGCAGTATTTT
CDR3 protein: CASSRTSGRDTQYF

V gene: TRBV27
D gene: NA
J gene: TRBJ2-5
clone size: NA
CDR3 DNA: TGTGCCAGCAGTTACCTGGGGGGTCTTCAAGAGACCCAGTACTTC
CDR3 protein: CASSYLGGLQETQYF

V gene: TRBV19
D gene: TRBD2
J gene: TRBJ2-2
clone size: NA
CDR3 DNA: TGTGCCAGTAGTAGGGAGGGCCCGACCGGGGAGCTGTTTTTT
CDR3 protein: CASSREGPTGELFF

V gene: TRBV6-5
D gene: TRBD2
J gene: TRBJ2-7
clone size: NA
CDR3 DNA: TGTGCCAGCAGTCAAACCCTGTCCTTAGCGGGAGGGGAGCAGTACTTC
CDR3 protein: CASSQTLSLAGGEQYF

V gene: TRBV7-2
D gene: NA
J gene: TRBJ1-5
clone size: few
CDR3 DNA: TGTGCCAGCAGCCCGGTCGGGGTCCTTCAGCCCCAGCATTTT
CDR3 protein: CASSPVGVLQPQHF

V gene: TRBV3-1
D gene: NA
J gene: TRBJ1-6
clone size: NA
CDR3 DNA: TGTGCCAGCAGCCAAGTCCCAGGGCTACCCCTCCACTTT
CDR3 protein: CASSQVPGLPLHF

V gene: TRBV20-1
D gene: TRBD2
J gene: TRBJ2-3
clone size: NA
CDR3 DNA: TGCAGTGCTAGAGAGATGACTAGCGGGAGCACAGATACGCAGTATTTT
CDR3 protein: CSAREMTSGSTDTQYF

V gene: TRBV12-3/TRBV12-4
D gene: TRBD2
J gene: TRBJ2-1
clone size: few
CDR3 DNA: TGTGCCAGCACTAGCGGGAGCTCCTACAATGAGCAGTTCTTC
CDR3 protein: CASTSGSSYNEQFF

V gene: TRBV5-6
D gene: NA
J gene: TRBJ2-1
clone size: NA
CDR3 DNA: TGTGCCAGCAGCTTGTGGGCGAGCTCCTACAATGAGCAGTTCTTC
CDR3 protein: CASSLWASSYNEQFF

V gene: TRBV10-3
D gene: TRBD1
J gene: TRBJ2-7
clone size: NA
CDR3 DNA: TGTGCCATAGGACAGGGAGCATTCGAGCAGTACTTC
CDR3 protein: CAIGQGAFEQYF

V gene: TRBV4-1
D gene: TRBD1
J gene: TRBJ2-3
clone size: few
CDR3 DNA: TGCGCCAGCAGCCAAATAGGACAGGAGTCCACAGATACGCAGTATTTT
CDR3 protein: CASSQIGQESTDTQYF

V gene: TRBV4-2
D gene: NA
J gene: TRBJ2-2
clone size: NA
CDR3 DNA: TGTGCCAGCAGCCAAGAGCACGGGACGGCCTCACCCCGGGAGCTGTTTTTT
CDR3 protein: CASSQEHGTASPRELFF

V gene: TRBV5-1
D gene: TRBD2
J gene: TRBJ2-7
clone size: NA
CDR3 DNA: TGCGCCAGCAGCTTGAGGGAGGGCGAGCAGTACTTC
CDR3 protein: CASSLREGEQYF

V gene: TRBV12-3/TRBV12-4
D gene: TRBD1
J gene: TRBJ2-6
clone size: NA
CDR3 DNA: TGTGTCAGCAGCTTAGCCCAGGGGGCTGGGGCCAACGTCCTGACTTTC
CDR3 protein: CVSSLAQGAGANVLTF

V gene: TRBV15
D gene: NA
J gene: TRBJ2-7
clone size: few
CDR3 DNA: TGTGCCACCAGCAGAGCAAGGACAGAGCAGTACTTC
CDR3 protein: CATSRARTEQYF

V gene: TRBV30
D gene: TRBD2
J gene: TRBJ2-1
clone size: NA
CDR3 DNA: TGTGCCTGGGGCGGGACTAGCGGGACCAATGAGCAGTTCTTC
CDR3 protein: CAWGGTSGTNEQFF

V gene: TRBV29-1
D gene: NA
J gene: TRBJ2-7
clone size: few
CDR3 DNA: TGCAGCGTTGTCTCCCGTTCACCCCCCTACGAGCAGTACTTC
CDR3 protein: CSVVSRSPPYEQYF

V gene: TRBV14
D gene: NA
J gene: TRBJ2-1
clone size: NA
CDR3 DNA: TGTGCCAGCAGCCAGAACTTGGTCGTGAGCAATGAGCAGTTCTTC
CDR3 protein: CASSQNLVVSNEQFF

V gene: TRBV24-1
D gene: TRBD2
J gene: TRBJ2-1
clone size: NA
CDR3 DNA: TGTGCCACCAGTGATCGGAGCGGGAGGAGCTCCTACAATGAGCAGTTCTTC
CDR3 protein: CATSDRSGRSSYNEQFF

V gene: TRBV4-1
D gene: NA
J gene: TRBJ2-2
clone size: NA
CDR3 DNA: TGCGCCAGCAGCCAAGCCCCGGGGGTAGAGGGCGGGGAGCTGTTTTTT
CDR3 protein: CASSQAPGVEGGELFF

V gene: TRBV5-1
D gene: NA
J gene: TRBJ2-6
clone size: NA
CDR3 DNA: TGCGCCAGCAGGAGGAAAGTAGGGAACTCTGGGGCCAACGTCCTGACTTTC
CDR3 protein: CASRRKVGNSGANVLTF

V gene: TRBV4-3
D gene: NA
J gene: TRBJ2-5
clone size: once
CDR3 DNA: TGCGCCAGCAGCCCCGTGGGGAGTAGCGGTCACAATGAGCAGTACTTC
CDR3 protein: CASSPVGSSGHNEQYF

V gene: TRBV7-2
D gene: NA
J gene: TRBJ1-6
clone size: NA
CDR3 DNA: TGTGCCAGCCGATCCAATTCACCCCTCCACTTT
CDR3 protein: CASRSNSPLHF

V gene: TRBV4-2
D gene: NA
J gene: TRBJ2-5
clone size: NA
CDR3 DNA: TGTGCCAGCAGCCCACTTGTCTCGGGGACCCCCGTCGGAGAGACCCAGTACTTC
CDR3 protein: CASSPLVSGTPVGETQYF

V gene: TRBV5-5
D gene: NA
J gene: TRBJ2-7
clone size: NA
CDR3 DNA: TGTGCCAGCAGCCCCTCGGGACGTCGTAACGAGCAGTACTTC
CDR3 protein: CASSPSGRRNEQYF

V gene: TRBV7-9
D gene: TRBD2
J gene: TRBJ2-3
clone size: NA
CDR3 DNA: TGTGCCAGCAGCTTAAGGGGAGCGGGAGGGACGACAGATACGCAGTATTTT
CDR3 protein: CASSLRGAGGTTDTQYF

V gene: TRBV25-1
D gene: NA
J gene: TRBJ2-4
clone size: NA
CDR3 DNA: TGTGCCAGCATCTTTTCAGTGATCGGTGCCAAAAACATTCAGTACTTC
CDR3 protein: CASIFSVIGAKNIQYF

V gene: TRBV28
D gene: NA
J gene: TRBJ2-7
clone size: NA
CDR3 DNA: TGTGCCAGCGGAGGGGGCGCGTTCATAGACGAGCAGTACTTC
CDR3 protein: CASGGGAFIDEQYF

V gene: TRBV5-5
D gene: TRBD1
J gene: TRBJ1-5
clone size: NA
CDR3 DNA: TGTGCCAGCAGCTCACAGGGGGCGAATCAGCCCCAGCATTTT
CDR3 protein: CASSSQGANQPQHF

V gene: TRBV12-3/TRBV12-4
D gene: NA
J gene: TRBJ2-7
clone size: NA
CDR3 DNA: TGTGCCAGCAGTTTTTCAATAGGGGTCGAGCAGTACTTC
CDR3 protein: CASSFSIGVEQYF